Listed here are 25 T cell receptor beta chains from one sample, sequenced in a study of shared clonotypes between healthy human individuals. Cells designated naive CD8 were CD45RO-negative and were positively selected for CCR7, with terminally differentiated effector memory CD45RA+ cells excluded. Assay used: immunoSEQ multiplex PCR; TCRdb lists only in-frame clones, some missing. The repertoire consists of about 1.9 million clones, with 93% occurring once and the leading ten covering about 1.7%. Specimen: naive CD8+ T cells from PBMCs. The receptors here all came from a man aged 18 to 29 in good health. Some clones in this sample may be carry-over from other donors' samples.

A few counts support this clone. V usage is TRBV19 and J usage is TRBJ1-3, with no clear D. CDR1 and CDR2 from the germline V gene are LNHDA and SQIVND (reference sequence). This CDR3 has 13 residues. The V end lost 8 bases, the J end lost 7 bases, and 15 bases lay between the germline ends. The CDR3 is CASDPGGRNTIYF. CDR3 bases: TGTGCCAGTGACCCAGGAGGAAGGAACACCATATATTTT.

The chain combines TRBV10-1 with TRBJ2-5; a weak D match, TRBD2 (6 bases). Trimming took 2 bases from V and 5 from J, leaving 15 bases between them. Per germline, CDR1 WNHNN and CDR2 SYGVQD (reference sequence). The CDR3 is 15 amino acids. The CDR3 region is CASSEGAGRWETQYF. As DNA, the CDR3 is TGCGCCAGCAGTGAGGGGGCAGGGAGGTGGGAGACCCAGTACTTC.

This clone was observed a single time. V and J are TRBV5-1 and TRBJ2-6, with 8 bases matching TRBD1. The V gene end was trimmed by 4 bases and the J gene end by 3 bases; junction bases not matched to a gene: 6. CDR1 is SGHRS, CDR2 YFSETQ, per germline. The CDR3 runs to 16 residues. The CDR3: CASSPDRGYGANVLTF. In DNA, the CDR3 is TGCGCCAGCAGCCCAGACAGGGGTTATGGGGCCAACGTCCTGACTTTC.

The CDR3 reads CASRRTEVYEQYF. As DNA, the CDR3 is TGTGCCAGCAGGAGGACAGAGGTCTACGAGCAGTACTTC. This chain links TRBV27 with TRBJ2-7; D perhaps matches TRBD1 (6 bases). Germline CDR1 is MNHEY and CDR2 is SMNVEV (reference sequence). This CDR3 region has 13 residues. Trimming took off 6 bases at V and 3 bases at J, with 12 bases between the two ends.

The chain couples TRBV7-6 to TRBJ1-3; weak D call: TRBD1 (6 bases). Germline lookup yields CDR1 SGHVS and CDR2 FNYEAQ. The CDR3 spans 15 residues. The germline V and J ends were trimmed by 5 bases and 3 bases, with 14 bases remaining between them. The CDR3 is CASSPRGGYGNTIYF. CDR3 DNA: TGTGCCAGCAGCCCTCGAGGGGGGTATGGAAACACCATATATTTT. Full variable domain (rest looked up from reference TRBV7-6 and TRBJ1-3): GAGVSQSPRYKVTKRGQDVALRCDPISGHVSLYWYRQALGQGPEFLTYFNYEAQQDKSGLPNDRFSAERPEGSISTLTIQRTEQRDSAMYRCASSPRGGYGNTIYFGEGSWLTVV.

The gene calls are TRBV6-4 and TRBJ1-1; unclear D gene. With 4 bases removed from V and 3 bases from J, the gap between germline ends came to 12 bases. Germline values: CDR1 MRHNA, CDR2 SNTAGT. CDR3 length: 14 amino acids. CDR3 region: CASSGVAGDTEAFF. In nucleotides, the CDR3 is TGTGCCAGCAGTGGGGTCGCCGGAGACACTGAAGCTTTCTTT.

This clone was seen a single time. CDR3: CASSFRIYEQYF. CDR3 in DNA: TGTGCCAGCAGTTTTCGTATCTACGAGCAGTACTTC. The rearrangement joins TRBV25-1 to TRBJ2-7; D is unresolved. The V end was cut by 5 bases, the J end by 3 bases, with 8 bases between. Per the germline V gene, CDR1 is MGHDK and CDR2 is SYGVNS. The CDR3 consists of 12 residues.

The rearrangement uses TRBV9 and TRBJ2-7; TRBD2 might be the D (6 bases). Trimming took off 1 base at V and 5 bases at J, with 16 bases between the two ends. CDR1 SGDLS and CDR2 YYNGEE come from the germline V gene. The length of the CDR3 is 15 residues. CDR3 DNA: TGTGCCAGCAGCGTATGGGCCGGGAGTGGCGACGAGCAGTACTTC. Its translation: CASSVWAGSGDEQYF.

The rearrangement uses TRBV15 and TRBJ1-2, with D unclear. Germline lookup yields CDR1 LNHNV and CDR2 YYDKDF (reference sequence). The ends were cut back, 3 bases at V and 6 bases at J, with 11 bases in the middle. This CDR3 has 13 residues. The CDR3 here is CATSRSATNGYTF. CDR3 DNA: TGTGCCACCAGCAGGTCAGCGACCAATGGCTACACCTTC.

The chain joins TRBV29-1 to TRBJ2-1, with D perhaps given as TRBD1 or TRBD2 (5 bases each). The germline V and J ends were trimmed by 6 bases and 7 bases, with 16 bases remaining between them. Germline loops: CDR1 SQVTM, CDR2 ANQGSEA. The CDR3 extends over 13 amino acids. The DNA of the CDR3 is TGCAGCGTCCAATGGGGGTTTGGGAATGAGCAGTTCTTC. Amino acids: CSVQWGFGNEQFF.

The V call is TRBV7-2, the J call TRBJ1-4; TRBD1 matches 10 bases. Germline values: CDR1 SGHTA, CDR2 FQGNSA. J lost 4 bases, V lost 1 base, and 0 bases had no gene match. The CDR3 covers 15 residues. The CDR3 sequence is CASSLGTGGNEKLFF. The CDR3 DNA reads as TGTGCCAGCAGCTTAGGGACAGGGGGTAATGAAAAACTGTTTTTT.

This sequence joins TRBV27 and TRBJ1-2; D is possibly TRBD1 (5 bases). Germline V lookup: CDR1 MNHEY, CDR2 SMNVEV (reference sequence). V was trimmed by 2 bases and J by 6 bases, leaving 16 bases between them. The CDR3 sequence is 15 residues long. CDR3 residues: CASSLVAFGGDGYTF. CDR3 in DNA: TGTGCCAGCAGTTTAGTGGCTTTTGGGGGTGATGGCTACACCTTC.

V usage is TRBV28 and J usage is TRBJ1-1; D is possibly TRBD1 (5 bases). V was cut by 2 bases and J by 7 bases, with 11 bases left in between. CDR3 length: 13 amino acids. Germline V lookup: CDR1 MDHEN, CDR2 SYDVKM. CDR3 sequence (DNA): TGTGCCAGCAGTTTACGAATCGACAGTGAAGCTTTCTTT. This sequence encodes CASSLRIDSEAFF.

The rearrangement uses TRBV27 and TRBJ2-7; 8 nucleotides line up with TRBD2. The ends lost 10 bases at V and 2 bases at J; junction bases unmatched: 7. Germline-derived CDR1 and CDR2 are MNHEY and SMNVEV (reference sequence). This CDR3 has 13 amino acids. This CDR3 is CATKTREAYEQYF. CDR3 nucleotide sequence: TGTGCCACCAAGACGCGGGAGGCCTACGAGCAGTACTTC.

The chain links TRBV30 to TRBJ1-4, with D possibly matching TRBD1 (6 bases). The germline V gene encodes CDR1 GTSNPN and CDR2 SVGIG (reference sequence). V was cut by 2 bases and J by 4 bases, with 14 bases left in between. The CDR3 is 15 residues long. In nucleotides, the CDR3 is TGTGCCTGGAGTACGTGGGGGCAGGTTAATGAAAAACTGTTTTTT. Protein product: CAWSTWGQVNEKLFF.

The chain links TRBV27 to TRBJ2-1, with a possible D match to TRBD1 (5 bases). This CDR3 comprises 16 residues. The germline V gene encodes CDR1 MNHEY and CDR2 SMNVEV (reference sequence). V was pared by 5 bases and J by 4 bases, with 18 bases between. The CDR3 sequence is CASSAGGAGIYNEQFF. CDR3 sequence (DNA): TGTGCCAGCAGTGCCGGTGGGGCAGGGATTTACAATGAGCAGTTCTTC.

This clone was seen once. V is TRBV5-1 and J is TRBJ1-1, with D possibly being TRBD1 (5 bases). Trimming left V 4 bases short and J 5 bases short, with 18 bases between. From germline, CDR1 is SGHRS and CDR2 YFSETQ. This CDR3 has 15 residues. CDR3 residues: CASSPLEGSSTEAFF. The CDR3 region has the DNA TGCGCCAGCAGCCCTTTGGAGGGGTCGAGTACTGAAGCTTTCTTT.

The count of this clone is one. In DNA form, the CDR3 reads TGTGCCAGCACCCCCTATGTGGGCCGGGCCACCGGGGAGCTGTTTTTT. Protein sequence: CASTPYVGRATGELFF. V is TRBV7-9 and J is TRBJ2-2; no firm D call. Trimming shortened V by 7 bases and J by 4 bases, and 19 bases separated the two germline ends. Germline-derived CDR1 and CDR2 are SEHNR and FQNEAQ (reference sequence). This CDR3 has 16 residues.

The V and J genes are TRBV6-6 and TRBJ2-7; TRBD2 agrees at 9 bases. Germline trimming cut 8 bases from V and 5 bases from J; bases unmatched to any gene: 10. The CDR3 loop spans 14 amino acids. CDR1 and CDR2 (germline): MNHNY, SVGAGI (reference sequence). CDR3 loop: CASSGTSKSDEQYF. CDR3 DNA sequence: TGTGCCAGCTCCGGGACTAGCAAAAGTGACGAGCAGTACTTC.

The chain employs TRBV7-9 and TRBJ2-4; D may correspond to TRBD1 or TRBD2 (6 bases each). CDR3 length: 16 residues. V was cut by 5 bases and J by 7 bases, with 21 bases left in between. Germline assignment: CDR1 SEHNR and CDR2 FQNEAQ (reference sequence). As DNA, the CDR3 is TGTGCCAGCAGCCCTGACCCGGCCGGGGGCTTTAACATTCAGTACTTC. As protein: CASSPDPAGGFNIQYF.

V is TRBV6-1 and J is TRBJ2-3; weak D call: TRBD1 (5 bases). This CDR3 contains 17 residues. The germline CDR1 and CDR2 sequences are MNHNS and SASEGT. V shed 2 bases and J shed 2 bases, with 17 bases lying between them. DNA of the CDR3: TGTGCCAGCAGTGAATGGGGCGGCCCCGAGGTCACAGATACGCAGTATTTT. It is translated as CASSEWGGPEVTDTQYF.

This clone has only one observation. The J gene is TRBJ1-1, the V gene TRBV19, with D unclear. V lost 5 bases and J lost 0, with 13 bases in between. This CDR3 has 15 amino acids. Germline V gene lookup returns CDR1 LNHDA and CDR2 SQIVND (reference sequence). The CDR3 DNA sequence: TGTGCCAGTAGTGCCGCTAGGACTATGAACACTGAAGCTTTCTTT. Translated: CASSAARTMNTEAFF.

The chain is built from TRBV19 and TRBJ2-3; 13 bases align to TRBD2. The CDR3 runs to 19 residues. The trim removed 6 bases at V and 1 base at J, leaving 13 bases unmatched. Germline CDR1 and CDR2: LNHDA and SQIVND (reference sequence). In DNA, the CDR3 is TGTGCCAGTAGCCGCAGGACTAGCGGGAGTGGCTGGGGCACAGATACGCAGTATTTT. Translated: CASSRRTSGSGWGTDTQYF.

The chain joins TRBV5-1 to TRBJ2-7; D may be TRBD2 (5 bases). Germline CDR1 reads SGHRS; CDR2 reads YFSETQ. Trimming pared 1 base from V and 0 bases from J, leaving 8 bases between. The CDR3 covers 14 residues. For the CDR3, the DNA is TGCGCCAGCAGCTTGTACAGCGGCTCCTACGAGCAGTACTTC. It yields the protein CASSLYSGSYEQYF.

V and J are TRBV11-2 and TRBJ1-1, with D possibly matching TRBD1 (5 bases). There are 15 residues in the CDR3. Per the germline V gene, CDR1 is SGHAT and CDR2 is FQNNGV. The V and J ends lost 3 bases and 0 bases respectively, with 11 bases between them. CDR3 bases: TGTGCCAGCAGCTTCGGGGCCTCCATGAACACTGAAGCTTTCTTT. This sequence encodes CASSFGASMNTEAFF.